Following are 31 T cell receptor beta chains from one sample sequenced in a study of cytomegalovirus exposure and HLA in healthy donors. PCR involved 60 Vbeta and 13 Jbeta primers. Libraries were prepared by immunoSEQ multiplex PCR; TCRdb keeps only in-frame clonotypes and omits some of them. The sample comprises 130,000 to 150,000 clones, approximately 80% of which are singletons, and 1% to 1.5% rests with the top ten. The sequencing input was PBMCs. These receptors were collected from a male donor in good health and CMV-seropositive.

This clone was seen a few times. The J gene is TRBJ2-7, the V gene TRBV19; tentatively, D is TRBD1 (5 bases). Germline CDR1 LNHDA, CDR2 SQIVND (reference sequence). V lost 3 bases and J 5 bases, leaving 11 bases between the germline ends. This CDR3 contains 13 residues. CDR3 loop: CASSMVAGNEQYF. The CDR3 DNA is TGTGCCAGTAGTATGGTGGCAGGGAACGAGCAGTACTTC. Full variable domain (rest looked up from reference TRBV19 and TRBJ2-7): DGGITQSPKYLFRKEGQNVTLSCEQNLNHDAMYWYRQDPGQGLRLIYYSQIVNDFQKGDIAEGYSVSREKKESFPLTVTSAQKNPTAFYLCASSMVAGNEQYFGPGTRLTVT.

V usage is TRBV9 and J usage is TRBJ1-1; D gene uncertain. The CDR3 spans 16 residues. Per the germline V gene, CDR1 is SGDLS and CDR2 is YYNGEE. Trimming took 1 base from V and 1 from J, leaving 14 bases between them. This CDR3 is CASSVRELTTNTEAFF. The CDR3 region has the DNA TGTGCCAGCAGCGTACGGGAGCTTACCACGAACACTGAAGCTTTCTTT. The full variable domain, with the rest looked up from reference TRBV9 and TRBJ1-1, is DSGVTQTPKHLITATGQRVTLRCSPRSGDLSVYWYQQSLDQGLQFLIQYYNGEERAKGNILERFSAQQFPDLHSELNLSSLELGDSALYFCASSVRELTTNTEAFFGQGTRLTVV.

For the CDR3, the DNA is TGTGCCAGCAGCCAAGAGGCACAGGGTTCCTACGAGCAGTACTTC. This gives the protein CASSQEAQGSYEQYF. The gene calls are TRBV4-2 and TRBJ2-5; tentatively, D is TRBD1 (6 bases). The tail of the sequence fits TRBJ2-7 better, so the J call may be wrong. CDR3 length: 15 amino acids. The V gene's germline CDR1 is LGHNA and CDR2 YNFKEQ.

This rearrangement joins TRBV7-9 to TRBJ2-1, with a tentative D call TRBD1 (6 bases). Germline CDR1 is SEHNR and CDR2 is FQNEAQ (reference sequence). Trimming cost V 3 bases and J 6 bases, with 9 bases left between them. The CDR3 runs 13 residues. CDR3 amino acids: CASSFGQPNEQFF. The CDR3 DNA reads TGTGCCAGCAGCTTCGGACAGCCCAATGAGCAGTTCTTC. Combining the CDR3 with reference TRBV7-9 and TRBJ2-1 gives the whole variable domain DTGVSQNPRHKITKRGQNVTFRCDPISEHNRLYWYRQTLGQGPEFLTYFQNEAQLEKSRLLSDRFSAERPKGSFSTLEIQRTEQGDSAMYLCASSFGQPNEQFFGPGTRLTVL.

There are a few counts of this clone. The chain uses TRBV11-3 and TRBJ2-2; D is possibly TRBD2 (7 bases). Germline-derived CDR1 and CDR2 are SGHNT and YENEEA. The V end lost 5 bases, the J end lost 2 bases, and 21 bases lay between the germline ends. The CDR3 runs 18 residues. CDR3 sequence: CASSLSGGRKPNTGELFF. CDR3 coding DNA: TGTGCCAGCAGCCTCTCGGGGGGCCGTAAACCTAACACCGGGGAGCTGTTTTTT.

This rearrangement joins TRBV9 to TRBJ1-1, with 11 bases identical to TRBD1. CDR1 and CDR2 from the germline V gene are SGDLS and YYNGEE. The V and J ends lost 3 bases and 0 bases, in that order; junction bases with no gene match: 4. The CDR3 consists of 16 residues. CDR3 sequence: CASSAGQGAMNTEAFF. The CDR3 DNA follows: TGTGCCAGCAGCGCTGGACAGGGGGCAATGAACACTGAAGCTTTCTTT. Using reference TRBV9 and TRBJ1-1 for the parts outside the CDR3, the full variable domain is DSGVTQTPKHLITATGQRVTLRCSPRSGDLSVYWYQQSLDQGLQFLIQYYNGEERAKGNILERFSAQQFPDLHSELNLSSLELGDSALYFCASSAGQGAMNTEAFFGQGTRLTVV.

The chain uses TRBV9 and TRBJ2-2; tentative D call: TRBD2 (5 bases). V was trimmed by 3 bases and J by 6 bases, leaving 12 bases between them. Germline V gives CDR1 SGDLS, CDR2 YYNGEE. CDR3 size: 14 residues. CDR3: CASSAVTSAGELFF. CDR3 DNA sequence: TGTGCCAGCAGCGCCGTTACTAGTGCCGGGGAGCTGTTTTTT.

This chain links TRBV5-4 with TRBJ1-1; possible D gene TRBD1, 5 bases. The CDR3 length is 12 residues. Trimming took off 5 bases at V and 1 base at J, with 6 bases between the two ends. Germline CDR1 is SGHNT and CDR2 is YYREEE (reference sequence). The CDR3 coding sequence is TGTGCCAGCAGGCAGGGGAACACTGAAGCTTTCTTT. It specifies CASRQGNTEAFF.

CDR3 DNA: TGCGCCAGCAGCCCACCGAGCGAGAATGAGCAGTTCTTC. It is translated as CASSPPSENEQFF. The J gene is TRBJ2-1, the V gene TRBV4-1, with D uncertain. The germline CDR1 and CDR2 sequences are MGHRA and YSYEKL. Deletions cut 4 bases from V and 7 bases from J, with 11 bases between. The CDR3 is made up of 13 amino acids.

The V gene is TRBV27, the J gene TRBJ2-1; D is uncertain. The CDR3 spans 13 residues. Looked up from germline, CDR1 is MNHEY and CDR2 is SMNVEV (reference sequence). V shed 6 bases and J shed 8 bases, with 14 bases lying between them. CDR3 loop: CASRIPELHEQFF. CDR3 nucleotide sequence: TGTGCCAGCAGGATACCTGAACTCCATGAGCAGTTCTTC.

This chain connects TRBV27 to TRBJ2-5; 7 bases match TRBD2. The CDR3 spans 14 residues. The V gene end was trimmed by 2 bases and the J gene end by 3 bases; junction bases not matched to a gene: 3. In germline, CDR1 is MNHEY, CDR2 SMNVEV (reference sequence). CDR3 coding DNA: TGTGCCAGCAGTTTAACGGGGACTAAAGAGACCCAGTACTTC. Its protein product is CASSLTGTKETQYF.

The rearrangement joins TRBV7-9 to TRBJ2-2; the D gene is possibly TRBD1 (6 bases). This CDR3 is 15 amino acids long. Germline values: CDR1 SEHNR, CDR2 FQNEAQ (reference sequence). The V end was cut by 6 bases, the J end by 1 base, with 12 bases between. The CDR3 bases are TGTGCCAGCAGGGACATGACAGGGAACACCGGGGAGCTGTTTTTT. Amino acid sequence: CASRDMTGNTGELFF.

The gene calls are TRBV19 and TRBJ1-4; 9 nucleotides match TRBD1. Germline CDR1 LNHDA, CDR2 SQIVND (reference sequence). V was pared by 4 bases and J by 8 bases, with 14 bases of the junction left unmatched. This CDR3 comprises 17 residues. CDR3 DNA: TGTGCCAGTAGTAGGGGACAGGGTTATCCCCTCTCCGAAAAACTGTTTTTT. Its translation is CASSRGQGYPLSEKLFF.

This clone was counted between two and nine times. The chain recombines TRBV30 with TRBJ1-2, with D hard to call. The V end was cut by 1 base, the J end by 2 bases, with 8 bases between. The CDR3 sequence is 13 residues long. From germline, CDR1 is GTSNPN and CDR2 SVGIG (reference sequence). CDR3 in amino acids: CAWSGGQNYGYTF. The DNA for the CDR3 is TGTGCCTGGAGTGGAGGCCAGAACTATGGCTACACCTTC.

The chain carries TRBV6-6 and TRBJ1-2; 7 positions agree with TRBD1. V lost 2 bases to trimming and J lost 3 bases; unmatched junction nucleotides: 3. Germline V gives CDR1 MNHNY, CDR2 SVGAGI (reference sequence). CDR3 length: 14 residues. The CDR3 DNA is TGTGCCAGCAGTTACACTACAGGGGACTATGGCTACACCTTC. Translation gives CASSYTTGDYGYTF.

The chain uses TRBV28 and TRBJ1-2; 7 bases agree with TRBD1. V shed 4 bases and J 7 bases; nucleotides not matched to a gene: 12. Germline CDR1 and CDR2: MDHEN and SYDVKM. This CDR3 has 15 residues. The CDR3 bases are TGTGCCAGCAGTTCAGGAGGGGGCTCCTCGGTTGGCTACACCTTC. Its protein is CASSSGGGSSVGYTF.

This clone was detected once. This chain joins TRBV2 and TRBJ2-7; 8 bases agree with TRBD2. CDR3 length equals 13 residues. The germline CDR1 and CDR2 sequences are SNHLY and FYNNEI. With 6 bases clipped from V and 8 bases from J, the junction kept 9 bases outside the gene matches. CDR3 nucleotides: TGTGCCAGCAGACACAGTTCGGGGGGGAAGCAGTACTTC. Translated, it gives CASRHSSGGKQYF.

Turning to this clone: An end of the junction does not agree with germline; a read error may underlie this. The chain recombines TRBV7-9 with TRBJ2-7; D is unresolved. The CDR3 consists of 11 residues. The germline gives CDR1 SEHNR, CDR2 FQNEAQ (reference sequence). The CDR3 protein is CSSSFGNEQYF. The CDR3 bases are TGTTCCAGCAGCTTTGGCAACGAGCAGTACTTC. The whole variable domain, filled in from reference TRBV7-9 and TRBJ2-7, reads DTGVSQNPRHKITKRGQNVTFRCDPISEHNRLYWYRQTLGQGPEFLTYFQNEAQLEKSRLLSDRFSAERPKGSFSTLEIQRTEQGDSAMYLCSSSFGNEQYFGPGTRLTVT.

This clone was detected only a few times. The V and J genes are TRBV4-1 and TRBJ1-1; 7 positions match TRBD1. Germline CDR1 reads MGHRA; CDR2 reads YSYEKL. CDR3 size: 15 residues. V lost 3 bases, J lost 3 bases, and 7 bases stayed unmatched. The CDR3 sequence is CASSQRRQGYTEAFF. In nucleotides, the CDR3 is TGCGCCAGCAGCCAGCGAAGACAGGGATACACTGAAGCTTTCTTT.

This clone has only a few counts. The rearrangement joins TRBV7-9 to TRBJ2-1; tentative D call: TRBD2 (6 bases). The CDR3 runs 16 residues. Per the germline V gene, CDR1 is SEHNR and CDR2 is FQNEAQ (reference sequence). Trimming pared 4 bases from V and 10 bases from J, leaving 23 bases between. CDR3 sequence: CASSSLWREWAPEQFF. The CDR3 DNA sequence: TGTGCCAGCAGCTCCCTCTGGCGGGAATGGGCCCCGGAGCAGTTCTTC.

This clone showed up just a few times. Other DNA variants within this sample encode the same CDR3. The chain links TRBV7-2 to TRBJ2-1; 11 bases are shared with TRBD2. V gave up 1 base and J gave up 8 bases; unmatched junction bases: 4. The CDR3 covers 15 residues. CDR1 SGHTA and CDR2 FQGNSA come from the germline V gene. CDR3: CASSLGLAGGDEQFF. In nucleotides, the CDR3 is TGTGCCAGCAGCTTAGGGCTAGCGGGAGGAGATGAGCAGTTCTTC.

The chain has TRBV6-5 and TRBJ2-3, with unresolved D. Germline CDR1 and CDR2: MNHEY and SVGAGI. CDR3 size: 14 residues. Trimming pared 0 bases from V and 1 base from J, leaving 5 bases between. The CDR3 DNA sequence: TGTGCCAGCAGTTACTCCCGAGGCACAGATACGCAGTATTTT. Translating it yields CASSYSRGTDTQYF.

This clone was seen a handful of times. V gene TRBV29-1 combines with J gene TRBJ2-5; 9 bases are a match to TRBD1. Germline CDR1 and CDR2: SQVTM and ANQGSEA. The CDR3 spans 15 residues. V shed 0 bases and J 5 bases; nucleotides not matched to a gene: 7. The CDR3 loop is CSVEDRTGVWETQYF. CDR3 in DNA: TGCAGCGTTGAAGACCGGACAGGGGTGTGGGAGACCCAGTACTTC.

The chain combines TRBV19 with TRBJ2-7, with 7 bases identical to TRBD2. With 2 bases clipped from V and 3 bases from J, the junction kept 4 bases outside the gene matches. Germline-derived CDR1 and CDR2 are LNHDA and SQIVND (reference sequence). The length of the CDR3 is 14 residues. Here the CDR3 DNA reads TGTGCCAGTAGTATATTCAGCGGGGACTACGAGCAGTACTTC. Amino acids: CASSIFSGDYEQYF.

This clone was seen once. The junction does not match germline at one end; this may be a read error. The chain couples TRBV5-1 to TRBJ1-2; 7 bases align to TRBD1. Germline values: CDR1 SGHRS, CDR2 YFSETQ. The CDR3 is 13 amino acids. The CDR3 DNA reads TGCGCCAGCAACGAACAGGGGAACTATGGCTACCCCTTC. Protein sequence: CASNEQGNYGYPF.

This chain links TRBV25-1 with TRBJ1-3; no firm D call. Germline CDR1 reads MGHDK; CDR2 reads SYGVNS. This CDR3 contains 13 residues. The V end was cut by 7 bases, the J end by 1 base, with 8 bases between. The CDR3 sequence: CASKRPSGNTIYF. CDR3 sequence (DNA): TGTGCCAGCAAGCGGCCTTCTGGAAACACCATATATTTT. The full variable domain, its missing parts supplied by reference TRBV25-1 and TRBJ1-3, is EADIYQTPRYLVIGTGKKITLECSQTMGHDKMYWYQQDPGMELHLIHYSYGVNSTEKGDLSSESTVSRIRTEHFPLTLESARPSHTSQYLCASKRPSGNTIYFGEGSWLTVV.

This chain uses TRBV13 with TRBJ2-4; 7 nucleotides line up with TRBD2. The germline CDR1 and CDR2 sequences are PRHDT and FYEKMQ (reference sequence). V lost 1 base to trimming and J lost 8 bases; unmatched junction nucleotides: 2. This CDR3 region has 13 residues. The CDR3: CASSLAGGDIQYF. The DNA for the CDR3 is TGTGCCAGCAGCTTAGCGGGAGGAGACATTCAGTACTTC.

This chain links TRBV27 with TRBJ2-7, with 7 bases that match TRBD2. This CDR3 is built from 14 residues. Germline-derived CDR1 and CDR2 are MNHEY and SMNVEV (reference sequence). With 2 bases clipped from V and 3 bases from J, the junction kept 4 bases outside the gene matches. For the CDR3, the DNA is TGTGCCAGCAGTTTAGTTCCGGGGGGCTACGAGCAGTACTTC. It yields the protein CASSLVPGGYEQYF.

This clone was detected a few times. The rearrangement links TRBV2 to TRBJ2-1, with 8 bases matching TRBD1. Germline CDR1 reads SNHLY; CDR2 reads FYNNEI. This CDR3 is 16 amino acids long. V was clipped by 7 bases and J by 2 bases; unmatched bases: 10. CDR3 protein: CASNGAGTGTYNEQFF. DNA of the CDR3: TGTGCCAGCAACGGGGCCGGGACAGGCACCTACAATGAGCAGTTCTTC.

Details on this clone: Additional DNA sequences in this sample encode the identical CDR3. The J gene is TRBJ2-5, the V gene TRBV18; 12 positions agree with TRBD2. CDR1 KGHSH and CDR2 LQKENI come from the germline V gene. The length of the CDR3 is 14 residues. V shed 6 bases and J 5 bases; nucleotides not matched to a gene: 4. CDR3 DNA sequence: TGTGCCAGCTCGCCCGGGACTAGCGGGGAGACCCAGTACTTC. Translating it yields CASSPGTSGETQYF.

The chain carries TRBV28 and TRBJ2-1; 7 bases match TRBD1. The CDR3 is 12 residues long. With 5 bases clipped from V and 8 bases from J, the junction kept 3 bases outside the gene matches. Per germline, CDR1 MDHEN and CDR2 SYDVKM. The CDR3 sequence: CASSGDSHEQFF. CDR3 in DNA: TGTGCCAGCAGTGGGGACAGCCATGAGCAGTTCTTC. The variable domain in full, completed from reference TRBV28 and TRBJ2-1, reads DVKVTQSSRYLVKRTGEKVFLECVQDMDHENMFWYRQDPGLGLRLIYFSYDVKMKEKGDIPEGYSVSREKKERFSLILESASTNQTSMYLCASSGDSHEQFFGPGTRLTVL.